This T cell receptor beta chain was documented in a study of blood T cell repertoires in COVID-19. This clone was found a few times. Assay: immunoSEQ multiplex PCR; the TCRdb copy retains only in-frame clones and omits some. Among tens of thousands of clones, approximately 82% were seen once, and the ten largest hold approximately 6%. V was cut by 0 bases and J by 3 bases, with 15 bases left in between. CDR1 and CDR2 (germline): LGHDT, YNNKEL (reference sequence). The CDR3 runs to 17 residues. Sequences were obtained from peripheral blood. V is TRBV3-1 (or the pseudogene TRBV3-2) and J is TRBJ1-5; TRBD1 is a possible D gene (5 bases). The receptor's source is a human donor in a cohort sampled during active or convalescent COVID-19. CDR3 nucleotides: TGTGCCAGCAGCCAAGACTTGGCAGGGAAGATCAATCAGCCCCAGCATTTT. As protein: CASSQDLAGKINQPQHF.